A selection of T cell receptor beta chains follows, all from one sample in a study of T-cell reconstitution after alpha-beta-depleted transplantation in children. TCRdb re-derived calls from the PCR reads in MiXCR, one entry per CDR3 protein. The sample lists under 450,000 distinct CDR3 sequences; roughly 17% were seen once. Material: PBMCs, mostly from graft donor cells, obtained 360 days after TCRalphabeta/CD19-depleted stem cell transplant. The receptors were sampled from a boy under three years old who had a stem cell transplant for Wiskott-Aldrich syndrome, so the T cells may come from the graft donor. Both conserved end residues are part of each CDR3. Rows may omit the clone size; those that give it use once, few, many or a size class.

CDR3aa: CASSQDSGKGLLAQFF
j_gene: TRBJ2-1
v_gene: TRBV4-3
abundance: few

CDR3aa: CASSLVAVSYEQYF
j_gene: TRBJ2-7
v_gene: TRBV11-2
abundance: many

CDR3aa: CSARFASGGRGDEQFF
j_gene: TRBJ2-1
v_gene: TRBV20-1
abundance: NA

CDR3aa: CASSQETLSTGELFF
j_gene: TRBJ2-2
v_gene: TRBV4-3
abundance: many

CDR3aa: CASSSIAGGPSGELFF
j_gene: TRBJ2-2
v_gene: TRBV7-9
abundance: once

CDR3aa: CASSLSRALSYEQYF
j_gene: TRBJ2-7
v_gene: TRBV27
abundance: NA

CDR3aa: CSVERGVADTQYF
j_gene: TRBJ2-3
v_gene: TRBV29-1
abundance: NA

CDR3aa: CASSLRGSHEQYF
j_gene: TRBJ2-7
v_gene: TRBV5-1
abundance: few

CDR3aa: CASSHQLAREQFF
j_gene: TRBJ2-1
v_gene: TRBV5-1
abundance: few

CDR3aa: CASSPNGGQGSTDTQYF
j_gene: TRBJ2-3
v_gene: TRBV27
abundance: NA

CDR3aa: CASSLRTFQETQYF
j_gene: TRBJ2-5
v_gene: TRBV7-2
abundance: many

CDR3aa: CASSPGGFGETQYF
j_gene: TRBJ2-5
v_gene: TRBV12-3/TRBV12-4
abundance: NA

CDR3aa: CASSHHPGQGYNSPLHF
j_gene: TRBJ1-6
v_gene: TRBV7-9
abundance: few

CDR3aa: CAWRRLVGEQYF
j_gene: TRBJ2-7
v_gene: TRBV30
abundance: NA

CDR3aa: CASSLALRYYEQYF
j_gene: TRBJ2-7
v_gene: TRBV12-3/TRBV12-4
abundance: many

CDR3aa: CASSLWETGSPGAFF
j_gene: TRBJ1-1
v_gene: TRBV12-3/TRBV12-4
abundance: NA

CDR3aa: CASSYSAGTGGYEQYF
j_gene: TRBJ2-7
v_gene: TRBV6-2/TRBV6-3
abundance: NA

CDR3aa: CASRGRPNTGELFF
j_gene: TRBJ2-2
v_gene: TRBV5-1
abundance: few

CDR3aa: CASSPRGAGEQYF
j_gene: TRBJ2-7
v_gene: TRBV5-1
abundance: NA

CDR3aa: CSAREPPRTEAFF
j_gene: TRBJ1-1
v_gene: TRBV20-1
abundance: few

CDR3aa: CASSLRFKLAGTGELFF
j_gene: TRBJ2-2
v_gene: TRBV12-3/TRBV12-4
abundance: NA

CDR3aa: CATSRAGQKKKNIQYF
j_gene: TRBJ2-4
v_gene: TRBV15
abundance: NA

CDR3aa: CASKNRGKSLLLAKNIQYF
j_gene: TRBJ2-4
v_gene: TRBV6-2/TRBV6-3
abundance: NA

CDR3aa: CASSQVGQEEAFF
j_gene: TRBJ1-1
v_gene: TRBV3-1
abundance: few

CDR3aa: CASSDGGRRDTQYF
j_gene: TRBJ2-3
v_gene: TRBV2
abundance: NA

CDR3aa: CASSSGQGVTKNIQYF
j_gene: TRBJ2-4
v_gene: TRBV7-6
abundance: NA

CDR3aa: CASSPIQGNEQFF
j_gene: TRBJ2-1
v_gene: TRBV18
abundance: few

CDR3aa: CASSQGALRGGNTEAFF
j_gene: TRBJ1-1
v_gene: TRBV4-1
abundance: few

CDR3aa: CASSLGTANYEQYF
j_gene: TRBJ2-7
v_gene: TRBV27
abundance: few

CDR3aa: CASSPKGEIRETQYF
j_gene: TRBJ2-5
v_gene: TRBV7-9
abundance: few

CDR3aa: CASSQGKLQETQYF
j_gene: TRBJ2-5
v_gene: TRBV4-2
abundance: NA

CDR3aa: CASSLGGAAGNQPQHF
j_gene: TRBJ1-5
v_gene: TRBV7-9
abundance: NA

CDR3aa: CSVGGQGIHEQYF
j_gene: TRBJ2-7
v_gene: TRBV29-1
abundance: NA

CDR3aa: CASSFGPLSSYEQYF
j_gene: TRBJ2-7
v_gene: TRBV12-3/TRBV12-4
abundance: few

CDR3aa: CSARRGHHTDTQYF
j_gene: TRBJ2-3
v_gene: TRBV20-1
abundance: few

CDR3aa: CASSLRNLGQGYEQYF
j_gene: TRBJ2-7
v_gene: TRBV12-3/TRBV12-4
abundance: many

CDR3aa: CASSQDPRAQFF
j_gene: TRBJ2-1
v_gene: TRBV4-3
abundance: few

CDR3aa: CASSSRRYYEQYF
j_gene: TRBJ2-7
v_gene: TRBV5-1
abundance: NA

CDR3aa: CASKLVGGEQFF
j_gene: TRBJ2-1
v_gene: TRBV28
abundance: few

CDR3aa: CASSVIAGTQYF
j_gene: TRBJ2-3
v_gene: TRBV10-1
abundance: NA

CDR3aa: CASSQTSGRKTGYEQYF
j_gene: TRBJ2-7
v_gene: TRBV3-1
abundance: few

CDR3aa: CASSSRTGRKGYQETQYF
j_gene: TRBJ2-5
v_gene: TRBV5-1
abundance: few

CDR3aa: CASSKESRADPYNEQFF
j_gene: TRBJ2-1
v_gene: TRBV21-1
abundance: few